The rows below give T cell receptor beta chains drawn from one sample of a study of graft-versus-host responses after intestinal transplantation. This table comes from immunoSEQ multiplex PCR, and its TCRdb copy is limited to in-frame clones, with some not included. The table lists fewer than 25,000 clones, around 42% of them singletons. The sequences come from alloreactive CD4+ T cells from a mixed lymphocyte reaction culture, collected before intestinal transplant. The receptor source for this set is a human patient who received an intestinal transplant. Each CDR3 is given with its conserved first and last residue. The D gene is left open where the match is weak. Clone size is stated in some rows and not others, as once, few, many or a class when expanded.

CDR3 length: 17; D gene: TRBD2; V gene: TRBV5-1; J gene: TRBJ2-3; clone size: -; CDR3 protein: CASSPRLAGGGTDTQYF; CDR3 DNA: TGCGCCAGCAGCCCCCGGTTAGCGGGGGGGGGCACAGATACGCAGTATTTT
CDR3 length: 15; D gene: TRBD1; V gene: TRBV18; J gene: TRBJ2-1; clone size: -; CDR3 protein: CASSPGQGSYNEQFF; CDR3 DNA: TGTGCCAGCTCACCGGGACAGGGCTCCTACAATGAGCAGTTCTTC
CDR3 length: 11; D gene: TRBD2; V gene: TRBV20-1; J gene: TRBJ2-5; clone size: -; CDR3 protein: CTPLGGKTQYF; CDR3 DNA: TGCACCCCCCTGGGGGGGAAGACCCAGTACTTC
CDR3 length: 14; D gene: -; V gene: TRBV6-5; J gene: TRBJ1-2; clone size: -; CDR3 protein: CASSYLGAGYGYTF; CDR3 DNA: TGTGCCAGCAGTTACCTGGGAGCTGGCTATGGCTACACCTTC
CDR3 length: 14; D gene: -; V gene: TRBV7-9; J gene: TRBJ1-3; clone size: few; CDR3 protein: CASSPAGSGNTIYF; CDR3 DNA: TGTGCCAGCAGTCCCGCGGGCTCTGGAAACACCATATATTTT
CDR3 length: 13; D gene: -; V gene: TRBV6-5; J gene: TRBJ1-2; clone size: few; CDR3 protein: CASSYGQSYGYTF; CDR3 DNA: TGTGCCAGCAGTTACGGGCAGTCCTATGGCTACACCTTC
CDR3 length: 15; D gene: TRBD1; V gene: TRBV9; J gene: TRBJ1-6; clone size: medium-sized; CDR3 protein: CASSVVDRGNSPLHF; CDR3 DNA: TGTGCCAGCAGCGTAGTGGACAGGGGAAATTCACCCCTCCACTTT
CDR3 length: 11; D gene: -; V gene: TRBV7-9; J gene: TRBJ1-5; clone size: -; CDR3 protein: CASSLGGVQHF; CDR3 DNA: TGTGCCAGCAGCCTCGGAGGAGTCCAGCATTTT
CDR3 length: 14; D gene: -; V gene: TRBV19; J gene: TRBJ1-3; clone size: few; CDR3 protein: CASTVHRAGNTIYF; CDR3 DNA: TGTGCCAGTACGGTCCACCGGGCTGGAAACACCATATATTTT
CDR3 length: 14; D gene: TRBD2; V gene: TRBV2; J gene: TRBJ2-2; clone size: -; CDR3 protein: CASKKTSIPSELFF; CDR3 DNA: TGTGCCAGCAAGAAGACTAGCATCCCATCGGAGCTGTTTTTT
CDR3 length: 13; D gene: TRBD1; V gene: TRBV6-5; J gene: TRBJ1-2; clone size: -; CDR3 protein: CASSYADRGGYTF; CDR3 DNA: TGTGCCAGCAGTTACGCGGACAGGGGCGGCTACACCTTC
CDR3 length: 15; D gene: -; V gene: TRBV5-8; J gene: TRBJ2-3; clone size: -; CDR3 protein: CASSFRLALADTQYF; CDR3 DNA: TGTGCCAGCAGCTTTAGGCTAGCCCTGGCAGATACGCAGTATTTT
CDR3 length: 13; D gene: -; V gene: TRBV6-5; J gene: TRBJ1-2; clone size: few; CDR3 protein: CASSLRHNYGYTF; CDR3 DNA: TGTGCCAGCAGTTTGAGACACAACTATGGCTACACCTTC
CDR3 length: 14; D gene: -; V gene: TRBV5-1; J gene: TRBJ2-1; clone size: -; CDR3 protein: CASSTLTGDNEQFF; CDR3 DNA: TGCGCCAGCAGCACCCTGACAGGCGACAATGAGCAGTTCTTC
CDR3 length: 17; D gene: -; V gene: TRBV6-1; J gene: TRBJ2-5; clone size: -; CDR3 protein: CASSDFFGSTAKETQYF; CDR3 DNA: TGTGCCAGCAGTGACTTTTTTGGCTCGACTGCTAAAGAGACCCAGTACTTC
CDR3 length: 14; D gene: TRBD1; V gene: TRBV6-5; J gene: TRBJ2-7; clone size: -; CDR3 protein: CASSLDRGTYEQYF; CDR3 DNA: TGTGCCAGCAGCCTCGACAGGGGGACATACGAGCAGTACTTC
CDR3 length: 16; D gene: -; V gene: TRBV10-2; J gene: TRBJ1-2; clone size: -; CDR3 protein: CASSEFWGRDNYGYTF; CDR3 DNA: TGCGCCAGCAGTGAGTTTTGGGGGCGTGATAACTATGGCTACACCTTC
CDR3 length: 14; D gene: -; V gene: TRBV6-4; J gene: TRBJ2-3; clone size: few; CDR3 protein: CASSVGPGSDTQYF; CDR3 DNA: TGTGCCAGCAGTGTGGGCCCAGGGTCAGATACGCAGTATTTT
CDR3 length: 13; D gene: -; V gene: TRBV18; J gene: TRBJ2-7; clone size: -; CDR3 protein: CASSAQQASEQYF; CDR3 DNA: TGTGCCAGCTCAGCCCAACAGGCCTCCGAGCAGTACTTC
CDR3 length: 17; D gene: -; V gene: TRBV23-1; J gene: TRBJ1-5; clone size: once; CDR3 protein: CASSQWAGGPSYQPQHF; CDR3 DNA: TGCGCCAGCAGTCAATGGGCCGGGGGTCCTTCTTATCAGCCCCAGCATTTT
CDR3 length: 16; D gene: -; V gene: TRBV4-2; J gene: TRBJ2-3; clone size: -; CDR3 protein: CASSQDVAGRTDTQYF; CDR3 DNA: TGTGCCAGCAGCCAAGATGTGGCGGGTCGTACAGATACGCAGTATTTT
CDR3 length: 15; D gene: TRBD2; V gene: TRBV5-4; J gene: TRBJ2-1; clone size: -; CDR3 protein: CASSLSSGGHNEQFF; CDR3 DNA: TGTGCCAGCAGCTTAAGTAGCGGGGGACACAATGAGCAGTTCTTC
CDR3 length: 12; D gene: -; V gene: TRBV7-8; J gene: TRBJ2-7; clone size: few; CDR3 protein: CASRQGPYEQYF; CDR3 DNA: TGTGCCAGCCGGCAGGGCCCCTACGAGCAGTACTTC
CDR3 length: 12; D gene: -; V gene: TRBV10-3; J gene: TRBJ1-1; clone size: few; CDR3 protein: CAIRGGATEAFF; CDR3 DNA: TGTGCCATCAGGGGGGGGGCCACTGAAGCTTTCTTT
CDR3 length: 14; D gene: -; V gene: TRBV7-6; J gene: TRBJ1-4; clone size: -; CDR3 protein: CASSQRAGDEKLFF; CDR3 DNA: TGTGCCAGCAGCCAGAGGGCAGGGGATGAAAAACTGTTTTTT
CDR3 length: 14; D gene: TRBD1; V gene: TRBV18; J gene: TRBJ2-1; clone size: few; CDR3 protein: CASSPGQAYNEQFF; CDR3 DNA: TGTGCCAGCTCACCCGGACAGGCCTACAATGAGCAGTTCTTC
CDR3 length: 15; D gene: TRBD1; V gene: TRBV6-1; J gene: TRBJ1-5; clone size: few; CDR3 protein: CASSTGTANNQPQHF; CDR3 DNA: TGTGCCAGCAGTACCGGGACAGCTAATAATCAGCCCCAGCATTTT
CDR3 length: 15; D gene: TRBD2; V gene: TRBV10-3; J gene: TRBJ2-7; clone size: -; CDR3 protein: CAIGGLAGGHGEQYF; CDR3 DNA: TGTGCCATCGGGGGACTAGCGGGGGGACATGGGGAGCAGTACTTC
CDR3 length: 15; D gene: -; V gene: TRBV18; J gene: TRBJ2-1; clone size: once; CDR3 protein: CASSPQVGSYNEQFF; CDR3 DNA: TGTGCCAGCTCACCCCAGGTGGGCTCCTACAATGAGCAGTTCTTC
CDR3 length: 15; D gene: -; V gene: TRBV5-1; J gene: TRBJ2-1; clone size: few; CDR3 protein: CASSLSSSSYNEQFF; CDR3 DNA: TGCGCCAGCAGCTTATCCTCCTCCTCCTACAATGAGCAGTTCTTC
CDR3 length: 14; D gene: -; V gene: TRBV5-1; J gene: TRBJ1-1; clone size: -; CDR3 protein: CASRRQVLNTEAFF; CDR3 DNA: TGCGCCAGCAGACGACAGGTACTGAACACTGAAGCTTTCTTT
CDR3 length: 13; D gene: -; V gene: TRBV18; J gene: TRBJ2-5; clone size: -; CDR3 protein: CASSPWLQETQYF; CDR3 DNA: TGTGCCAGCTCACCGTGGCTCCAAGAGACCCAGTACTTC
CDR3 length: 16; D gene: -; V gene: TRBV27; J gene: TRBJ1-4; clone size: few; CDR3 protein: CASTAFGMVTNEKLFF; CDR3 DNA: TGTGCCAGCACCGCGTTCGGTATGGTCACTAATGAAAAACTGTTTTTT
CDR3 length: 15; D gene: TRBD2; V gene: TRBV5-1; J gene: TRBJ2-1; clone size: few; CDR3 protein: CASSLVAGTYNEQFF; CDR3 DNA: TGCGCCAGCAGCTTGGTAGCGGGGACCTACAATGAGCAGTTCTTC
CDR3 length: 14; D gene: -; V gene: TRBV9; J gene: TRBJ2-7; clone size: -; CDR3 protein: CASSVDPFPYEQYF; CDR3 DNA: TGTGCCAGCAGCGTAGATCCGTTCCCCTACGAGCAGTACTTC
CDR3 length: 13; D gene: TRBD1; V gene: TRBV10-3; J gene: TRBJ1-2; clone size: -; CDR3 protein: CATVTGSGHGYTF; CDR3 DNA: TGTGCCACTGTGACAGGGTCTGGTCATGGCTACACCTTC
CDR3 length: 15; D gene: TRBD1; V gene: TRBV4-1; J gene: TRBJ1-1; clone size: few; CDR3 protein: CASSAQGALNTEAFF; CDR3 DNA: TGCGCCAGCAGCGCCCAGGGGGCCCTGAACACTGAAGCTTTCTTT
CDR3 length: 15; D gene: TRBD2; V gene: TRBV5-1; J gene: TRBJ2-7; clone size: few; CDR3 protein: CASSLAPGLASEQYF; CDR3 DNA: TGCGCCAGCAGCTTGGCCCCGGGACTAGCGTCCGAGCAGTACTTC
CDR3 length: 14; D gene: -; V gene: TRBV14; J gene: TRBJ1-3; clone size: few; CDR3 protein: CASSPYYSGNTIYF; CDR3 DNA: TGTGCCAGCAGCCCCTACTATTCTGGAAACACCATATATTTT
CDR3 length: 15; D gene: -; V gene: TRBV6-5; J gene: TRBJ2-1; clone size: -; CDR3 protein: CASSYSGSSYNEQFF; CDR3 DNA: TGTGCCAGCAGTTACTCAGGGAGCTCCTACAATGAGCAGTTCTTC
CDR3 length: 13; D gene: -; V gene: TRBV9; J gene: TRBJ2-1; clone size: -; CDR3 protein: CASSMTIYNEQFF; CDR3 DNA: TGTGCCAGCAGCATGACAATCTACAATGAGCAGTTCTTC
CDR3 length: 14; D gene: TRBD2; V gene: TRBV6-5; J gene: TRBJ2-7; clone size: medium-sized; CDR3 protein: CASSYLGGTYEQYF; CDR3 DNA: TGTGCCAGCAGTTACTTGGGGGGGACCTACGAGCAGTACTTC
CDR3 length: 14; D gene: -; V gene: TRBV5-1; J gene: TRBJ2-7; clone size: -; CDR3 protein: CASSLAGGTYEQYF; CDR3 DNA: TGCGCCAGCAGCTTGGCCGGGGGTACCTACGAGCAGTACTTC
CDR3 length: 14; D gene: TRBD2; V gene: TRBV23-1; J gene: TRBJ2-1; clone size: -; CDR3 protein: CASRAGGSYNEQFF; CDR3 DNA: TGCGCCAGCCGAGCGGGGGGGTCCTACAATGAGCAGTTCTTC
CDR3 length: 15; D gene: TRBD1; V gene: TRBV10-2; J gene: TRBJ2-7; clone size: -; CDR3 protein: CASSHTGTGPLEQYF; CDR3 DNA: TGCGCCAGCAGTCATACCGGGACAGGCCCCCTCGAGCAGTACTTC
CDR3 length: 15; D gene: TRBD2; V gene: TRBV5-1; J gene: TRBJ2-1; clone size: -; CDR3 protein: CASSTSGGVYNEQFF; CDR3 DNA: TGCGCCAGCAGCACAAGCGGGGGGGTATACAATGAGCAGTTCTTC